This T cell receptor (beta chain) emerged from a study of glioma-infiltrating T cells after dendritic cell vaccination. Overall study results and limits: Estimated pretreatment TIL content predicted outcome after dendritic cell vaccination.

The PCR used 60 V beta and 13 J beta primers. TCRdb's copy holds only in-frame clones and misses some; the assay was immunoSEQ multiplex PCR. The sample contains over 65,000 clones, 75% to 90% of which appear only once. Germline loops: CDR1 SNHLY, CDR2 FYNNEI. V shed 6 bases, J shed 4 bases, and the junction held 4 bases outside the gene matches. This CDR3 has 14 residues. Sample time point: after dendritic cell vaccination, including at tumor progression/relapse. A remark on this clone: What it binds is unknown. The same CDR3 can be traced to other DNA sequences in this sample.

The receptor comes from a human donor with glioblastoma. The gene calls are TRBV2 and TRBJ1-5, with TRBD1 matching 9 bases. Material: blood, obtained after dendritic cell vaccination. The CDR3 sequence: CASSPGTGNQPQHF. CDR3 DNA sequence: TGTGCCAGCAGCCCTGGGACAGGGAATCAGCCCCAGCATTTT.